This TCR beta chain is from a study of shared clonotypes between healthy human individuals. Whole-study context: A donor's plate count was three for CD4 naive and three for CD4 memory; CD8 naive had two and CD8 memory one.

Whole-study findings and limits: Enrolling few donors narrowed the genetic and exposure-history diversity that was represented.

TCRdb's table, derived via immunoSEQ multiplex PCR, lists solely in-frame clones and lacks some. The sample carries roughly 2.1 million clones, around 93% recorded once. Terminally differentiated effector memory CD45RA+ cells were excluded from the naive CD8 cells, which were CD45RO-negative and positively selected for CCR7. About this clone itself: No antigen is known for it.

Input material: naive CD8+ T cells from PBMCs. This receptor was obtained from a man aged 18 to 35 in good health. Some clones in this sample may be carry-over from other donors' samples.

The CDR3 spells CASSRLADNEQFF. In DNA form, the CDR3 reads TGTGCCAGCAGCAGACTAGCGGACAATGAGCAGTTCTTC. The chain is built from TRBV6-6 and TRBJ2-1; 9 bases fit TRBD2. Unmatched junction bases numbered 2, after V lost 6 bases and J lost 5 bases. Germline CDR1 and CDR2: MNHNY and SVGAGI (reference sequence). This CDR3 has 13 residues.